A selection of T cell receptor beta chains follows, all from one sample in a study of neurological immune-mediated disorders. From the 5' RACE reads, TCRdb called clonotypes with MiXCR, one entry per CDR3 protein. Of approximately 58,000 distinct CDR3 sequences listed, roughly 11% are singletons. Specimen: PBMCs. Source of these receptors: a man between 60 and 75 years old in good health. Each CDR3 is given with its conserved first and last residue. The order of the fields is J gene, V gene, CDR3 protein.

J: TRBJ1-1
V: TRBV15
CDR3: CATSRFQTMNTEAFF

J: TRBJ1-6
V: TRBV4-2
CDR3: CASNKGESPLHF

J: TRBJ2-1
V: TRBV20-1
CDR3: CSGGGSVHEQFF

J: TRBJ1-2
V: TRBV3-1
CDR3: CASTQNFGGNGYTF

J: TRBJ1-6
V: TRBV20-1
CDR3: CSARETLDSPLHF

J: TRBJ2-3
V: TRBV7-2
CDR3: CATRDRGLSTDTQYF

J: TRBJ2-7
V: TRBV7-2
CDR3: CASSFGVYEQYF

J: TRBJ2-1
V: TRBV11-2
CDR3: CASSLRGDPYNEQFF

J: TRBJ1-5
V: TRBV18
CDR3: CASSARSNSNQPQHF

J: TRBJ1-5
V: TRBV20-1
CDR3: CSARGLFGEKPQHF

J: TRBJ1-2
V: TRBV7-2
CDR3: CASRRTGAADGYTF

J: TRBJ2-3
V: TRBV20-1
CDR3: CSARDIAQEVTDTQYF

J: TRBJ2-7
V: TRBV29-1
CDR3: CSVYLTPYEQYF

J: TRBJ1-2
V: TRBV28
CDR3: CASGGNYGYTF

J: TRBJ2-2
V: TRBV7-8
CDR3: CASSPFGGQGTGELFF

J: TRBJ1-5
V: TRBV19
CDR3: CASSIWGEGSNQPQHF

J: TRBJ2-4
V: TRBV20-1
CDR3: CSARPNREVKNIQYF

J: TRBJ2-5
V: TRBV6-2/TRBV6-3
CDR3: CASSYQGGRETQYF

J: TRBJ2-7
V: TRBV7-2
CDR3: CASSLTRDTYEQYF

J: TRBJ1-1
V: TRBV20-1
CDR3: CSAAPPGRGTEAFF

J: TRBJ2-6
V: TRBV5-8
CDR3: CASSGTGYNVLTF

J: TRBJ2-5
V: TRBV7-9
CDR3: CASSPREGTQYF

J: TRBJ2-5
V: TRBV25-1
CDR3: CASSEYRGTETQYF

J: TRBJ2-1
V: TRBV7-6
CDR3: CAISLYFGGPYNEQFF

J: TRBJ2-3
V: TRBV9
CDR3: CASSVALTTSTDTQYF

J: TRBJ1-2
V: TRBV5-6
CDR3: CASSLTGGEIYGYTF

J: TRBJ2-3
V: TRBV3-1
CDR3: CASSQLKDVADTQYF

J: TRBJ2-5
V: TRBV5-4
CDR3: CASSITGTSGGLKETQYF

J: TRBJ2-2
V: TRBV5-6
CDR3: CASSFRDRGGGELFF

J: TRBJ1-5
V: TRBV10-3
CDR3: CAISPRGPDSNQPQHF

J: TRBJ2-3
V: TRBV5-1
CDR3: CASHRDTSTDTQYF

J: TRBJ1-2
V: TRBV20-1
CDR3: CSAREQGVGGYTF

J: TRBJ2-2
V: TRBV6-5
CDR3: CASSYSGRTTGELFF

J: TRBJ1-1
V: TRBV15
CDR3: CATSRIRDMNTEAFF

J: TRBJ2-5
V: TRBV20-1
CDR3: CSARAKGGRSVETQYF

J: TRBJ2-1
V: TRBV28
CDR3: CANGGISYNEQFF

J: TRBJ2-7
V: TRBV20-1
CDR3: CSAATSGGALKEQYF

J: TRBJ1-2
V: TRBV5-1
CDR3: CASSLGDVGGYTF

J: TRBJ1-2
V: TRBV7-8
CDR3: CASSPRTDYYGYTF

J: TRBJ2-2
V: TRBV4-2
CDR3: CASSDPGLAGNTGELFF

J: TRBJ1-1
V: TRBV5-5
CDR3: CASSLTGNTEAFF

J: TRBJ2-6
V: TRBV15
CDR3: CATSTELNSGANVLTF

J: TRBJ1-6
V: TRBV15
CDR3: CATSRDPENSPLHF

J: TRBJ1-5
V: TRBV7-2
CDR3: CASSLAVNQPQHF

J: TRBJ2-5
V: TRBV7-7
CDR3: CASSLAALAGETQYF

J: TRBJ2-3
V: TRBV3-1
CDR3: CASSQHVLAQYF

J: TRBJ1-1
V: TRBV7-2
CDR3: CASIFSRATEAFF

J: TRBJ2-7
V: TRBV9
CDR3: CVSIVGGQATYEQYF

J: TRBJ2-1
V: TRBV27
CDR3: CASATTGNEQFF

J: TRBJ2-2
V: TRBV20-1
CDR3: CSAPYLGTGELFF

J: TRBJ2-7
V: TRBV12-3/TRBV12-4
CDR3: CASSPDRGPTYEQYF

J: TRBJ2-2
V: TRBV12-3/TRBV12-4
CDR3: CASSFRLESRELFF

J: TRBJ1-1
V: TRBV5-1
CDR3: CASSLVAPNTEAFF

J: TRBJ1-5
V: TRBV5-1
CDR3: CASSPQGDQPQHF

J: TRBJ2-1
V: TRBV27
CDR3: CASSTTGAGRNNEQFF